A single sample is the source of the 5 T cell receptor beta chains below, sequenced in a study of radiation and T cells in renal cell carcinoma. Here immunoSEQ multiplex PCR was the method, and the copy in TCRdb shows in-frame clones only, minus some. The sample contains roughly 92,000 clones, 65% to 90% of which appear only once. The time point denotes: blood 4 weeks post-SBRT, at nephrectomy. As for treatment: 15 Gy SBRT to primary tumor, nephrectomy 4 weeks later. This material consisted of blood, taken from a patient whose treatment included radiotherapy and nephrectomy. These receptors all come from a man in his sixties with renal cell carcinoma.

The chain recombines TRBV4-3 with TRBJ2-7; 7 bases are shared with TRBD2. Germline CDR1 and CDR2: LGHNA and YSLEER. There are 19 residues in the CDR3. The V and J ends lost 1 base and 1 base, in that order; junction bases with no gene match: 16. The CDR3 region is CASSQGVAWRREPSYEQYF. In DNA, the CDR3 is TGCGCCAGCAGCCAAGGGGTAGCTTGGAGGCGGGAGCCATCCTACGAGCAGTACTTC.

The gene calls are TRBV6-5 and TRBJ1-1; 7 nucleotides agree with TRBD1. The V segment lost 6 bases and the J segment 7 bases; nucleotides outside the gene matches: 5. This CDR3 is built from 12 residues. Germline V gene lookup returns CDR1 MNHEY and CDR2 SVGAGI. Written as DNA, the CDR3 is TGTGCCAGCAGCCTGACAGGGATTGAAGCTTTCTTT. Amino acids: CASSLTGIEAFF.

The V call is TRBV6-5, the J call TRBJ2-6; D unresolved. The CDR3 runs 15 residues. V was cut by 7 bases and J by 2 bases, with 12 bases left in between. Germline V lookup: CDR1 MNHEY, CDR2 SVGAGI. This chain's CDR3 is CASTPTGTGANVLTF. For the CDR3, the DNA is TGTGCCAGCACCCCCACTGGGACTGGGGCCAACGTCCTGACTTTC.

In DNA, the CDR3 is TGTGCCAGCAGCCAATCGACCGTCGAAGGCTACACCTTC. This translates into CASSQSTVEGYTF. The rearrangement joins TRBV16 to TRBJ1-2; D not certain. There are 13 residues in the CDR3. Looked up from germline, CDR1 is KGHSY and CDR2 is FQNENV. V shed 0 bases and J shed 8 bases, with 10 bases lying between them.

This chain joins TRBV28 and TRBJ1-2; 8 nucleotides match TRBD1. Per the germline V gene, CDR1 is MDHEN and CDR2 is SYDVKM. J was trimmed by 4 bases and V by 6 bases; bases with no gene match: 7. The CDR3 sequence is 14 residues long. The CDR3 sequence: CASRPTGEGYGYTF. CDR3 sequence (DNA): TGTGCCAGCAGACCGACAGGGGAAGGCTATGGCTACACCTTC.